Listed here are 30 T cell receptor beta chains from one sample, sequenced in a study of cytomegalovirus exposure and HLA in healthy donors. Vbeta (60) and Jbeta (13) primers were used in the PCR. Generated by immunoSEQ multiplex PCR, the TCRdb table keeps only in-frame clones and is missing some. Of 210,000 or so clones in the sample, around 89% were seen once. Source material: PBMCs. These TCRs come from a woman younger than 35 in good health and CMV-seronegative.

The sample holds one count of this clone. The gene calls are TRBV30 and TRBJ1-4; possible D gene TRBD1, 6 bases. V lost 2 bases and J 6 bases, leaving 16 bases between the germline ends. The CDR3 runs 15 residues. Germline V CDR1 and CDR2: GTSNPN, SVGIG (reference sequence). The CDR3 DNA is TGTGCCTGGAGTCCCTGGGACACGGCAGATGAAAAACTGTTTTTT. This translates into CAWSPWDTADEKLFF.

The table lists this clone with a few counts. The V and J genes are TRBV6-5 and TRBJ1-5; D gene unclear. The CDR3 is 13 residues long. The V gene's germline CDR1 is MNHEY and CDR2 SVGAGI. V was cut by 6 bases and J by 7 bases, with 13 bases left in between. The CDR3 protein is CASSAVIRQPQHF. The CDR3 DNA reads as TGTGCCAGCAGCGCGGTAATACGACAGCCCCAGCATTTT.

This clone was found once. This chain uses TRBV2 with TRBJ2-2, with 8 bases aligning to TRBD2. Germline V gene lookup returns CDR1 SNHLY and CDR2 FYNNEI. With 6 bases clipped from V and 7 bases from J, the junction kept 4 bases outside the gene matches. This CDR3 contains 13 residues. The CDR3 loop is CASSGGDIGELFF. The CDR3 coding sequence is TGTGCCAGCAGCGGGGGGGACATCGGGGAGCTGTTTTTT. The full variable domain, in which reference TRBV2 and TRBJ2-2 provide the parts outside the CDR3, is EPEVTQTPSHQVTQMGQEVILRCVPISNHLYFYWYRQILGQKVEFLVSFYNNEISEKSEIFDDQFSVERPDGSNFTLKIRSTKLEDSAMYFCASSGGDIGELFFGEGSRLTVL.

This chain joins TRBV19 and TRBJ2-1; 14 nucleotides align to TRBD2. CDR3 length: 15 residues. The germline gives CDR1 LNHDA, CDR2 SQIVND (reference sequence). V lost 7 bases, J lost 6 bases, and 5 bases stayed unmatched. The CDR3 nucleotides read TGTGCCAGTACCGAGGGGACTAGCGGGAGCAATGAGCAGTTCTTC. This sequence encodes CASTEGTSGSNEQFF.

The J gene is TRBJ2-7, the V gene TRBV18, with 13 bases identical to TRBD2. The CDR3 sequence is 17 residues long. Unmatched junction bases numbered 4, after V lost 2 bases and J lost 0 bases. CDR1 is KGHSH and CDR2 is LQKENI in the germline V gene. The CDR3, as DNA: TGTGCCAGCTCACCAACTAGCGGGAGGGCCGGCTCCTACGAGCAGTACTTC. Amino acids: CASSPTSGRAGSYEQYF. Full variable domain (rest looked up from reference TRBV18 and TRBJ2-7): NAGVMQNPRHLVRRRGQEARLRCSPMKGHSHVYWYRQLPEEGLKFMVYLQKENIIDESGMPKERFSAEFPKEGPSILRIQQVVRGDSAAYFCASSPTSGRAGSYEQYFGPGTRLTVT.

This chain connects TRBV5-1 to TRBJ2-2; D ambiguous. The germline gives CDR1 SGHRS, CDR2 YFSETQ. The V end lost 2 bases, the J end lost 5 bases, and 7 bases lay between the germline ends. CDR3 length: 13 amino acids. CDR3 coding DNA: TGCGCCAGCAGCTTATCTGAGACCGGGGAGCTGTTTTTT. This encodes CASSLSETGELFF. Based on the CDR3 plus reference TRBV5-1 and TRBJ2-2, the full variable domain is KAGVTQTPRYLIKTRGQQVTLSCSPISGHRSVSWYQQTPGQGLQFLFEYFSETQRNKGNFPGRFSGRQFSNSRSEMNVSTLELGDSALYLCASSLSETGELFFGEGSRLTVL.

The V gene is TRBV9, the J gene TRBJ2-7; maybe TRBD2 (5 bases). Germline V gene lookup returns CDR1 SGDLS and CDR2 YYNGEE. This CDR3 is 13 amino acids long. The germline V and J ends were trimmed by 2 bases and 5 bases, with 11 bases remaining between them. The CDR3, as DNA: TGTGCCAGCAGCGTCGGACTGTTCCACGAGCAGTACTTC. The encoded protein is CASSVGLFHEQYF.

The J gene is TRBJ1-6, the V gene TRBV6-6; no definite D call. In germline, CDR1 is MNHNY, CDR2 SVGAGI (reference sequence). Trimming removed 4 bases from V and 14 bases from J, with 15 bases in between. This CDR3 has 13 residues. The CDR3 DNA reads as TGTGCCAGCAGTTTCCCTGGAGTCGGCGCCCTCCACTTT. This codes for CASSFPGVGALHF.

V usage is TRBV15 and J usage is TRBJ2-7; D gene unclear. Trimming shortened V by 5 bases and J by 3 bases, and 11 bases separated the two germline ends. Looked up from germline, CDR1 is LNHNV and CDR2 is YYDKDF (reference sequence). This CDR3 is built from 13 residues. The CDR3 spells CATSSRVDYEQYF. DNA of the CDR3: TGTGCCACCAGCTCACGGGTGGACTACGAGCAGTACTTC. Based on the CDR3 plus reference TRBV15 and TRBJ2-7, the full variable domain is DAMVIQNPRYQVTQFGKPVTLSCSQTLNHNVMYWYQQKSSQAPKLLFHYYDKDFNNEADTPDNFQSRRPNTSFCFLDIRSPGLGDTAMYLCATSSRVDYEQYFGPGTRLTVT.

The chain joins TRBV2 to TRBJ1-4; D ambiguous. CDR3 length: 14 amino acids. Per the germline V gene, CDR1 is SNHLY and CDR2 is FYNNEI. V shed 7 bases and J shed 0 bases, with 9 bases lying between them. The CDR3: CASTVPSTNEKLFF. The CDR3 bases are TGTGCCAGCACCGTTCCCTCAACTAATGAAAAACTGTTTTTT.

CDR3: CASRQGIEQYF. The CDR3 region has the DNA TGCGCCAGCCGACAAGGTATCGAGCAGTACTTC. This chain connects TRBV5-1 to TRBJ2-7; D ambiguous. The germline gives CDR1 SGHRS, CDR2 YFSETQ. The CDR3 is made up of 11 amino acids. Trimming shortened V by 7 bases and J by 6 bases, and 11 bases separated the two germline ends.

The V call is TRBV6-4, the J call TRBJ2-3; 7 bases are shared with TRBD1. Germline V gives CDR1 MRHNA, CDR2 SNTAGT. V shed 6 bases, J shed 0 bases, and the junction held 6 bases outside the gene matches. This CDR3 is 15 amino acids long. CDR3 DNA sequence: TGTGCCAGCAGGCAGGGACAGCCTAGCACAGATACGCAGTATTTT. Translation gives CASRQGQPSTDTQYF.

The J gene is TRBJ1-1, the V gene TRBV6-1; D ambiguous. The germline CDR1 and CDR2 sequences are MNHNS and SASEGT. The CDR3 contains 15 residues. V shed 4 bases and J shed 0 bases, with 12 bases lying between them. The CDR3 nucleotides read TGTGCCAGCAGTGGACGACTTATCATGAACACTGAAGCTTTCTTT. It translates to CASSGRLIMNTEAFF.

The J gene is TRBJ2-3, the V gene TRBV11-3; 9 bases are shared with TRBD1. CDR1 and CDR2 from the germline V gene are SGHNT and YENEEA. CDR3 length: 12 residues. Trimming at V came to 2 bases and at J to 15 bases, leaving 6 bases not matched to a gene. The DNA of the CDR3 is TGTGCCAGCAGCTTAAGGGGACAGGGTTTTTATTTT. Protein: CASSLRGQGFYF.

The rearrangement joins TRBV15 to TRBJ2-1; D uncertain. This CDR3 region has 10 residues. With 5 bases removed from V and 8 bases from J, the gap between germline ends came to 4 bases. Germline CDR1 LNHNV, CDR2 YYDKDF (reference sequence). Here the CDR3 reads CATSGHEQFF. The CDR3 DNA reads as TGTGCCACCAGCGGCCATGAGCAGTTCTTC.

V and J are TRBV10-3 and TRBJ1-2; 10 bases map to TRBD1. Per the germline V gene, CDR1 is ENHRY and CDR2 is SYGVKD. There are 14 residues in the CDR3. Germline trimming cut 3 bases from V and 8 bases from J; bases unmatched to any gene: 6. The CDR3 DNA reads TGTGCCATCAGTGATCTAGACAGGGGGCAAGGCTACACCTTC. Translating it yields CAISDLDRGQGYTF.

The chain links TRBV4-1 to TRBJ1-2; D unresolved. Trimming took off 6 bases at V and 0 bases at J, with 11 bases between the two ends. The germline V gene has CDR1 MGHRA and CDR2 YSYEKL. The CDR3 is 14 amino acids. In nucleotides, the CDR3 is TGCGCCAGCAGTCGGCTGGGCACTAACTATGGCTACACCTTC. Residues: CASSRLGTNYGYTF.

V is TRBV11-2 and J is TRBJ2-1; D is uncertain. This CDR3 has 11 residues. Germline V CDR1 and CDR2: SGHAT, FQNNGV. V gave up 5 bases and J gave up 7 bases, with 6 bases separating them. CDR3 nucleotides: TGTGCCAGCAGCGTTATGAATGAGCAGTTCTTC. Translating gives CASSVMNEQFF.

V and J are TRBV10-2 and TRBJ2-7; 8 bases are shared with TRBD2. V shed 9 bases, J shed 1 base, and the junction held 8 bases outside the gene matches. CDR3 length: 14 residues. Germline V gives CDR1 WSHSY, CDR2 SAAADI. CDR3 protein: CASHQTSDSYEQYF. DNA of the CDR3: TGCGCCAGTCACCAGACTAGCGATTCCTACGAGCAGTACTTC.

The V and J genes are TRBV19 and TRBJ2-3; tentative D call: TRBD1 (6 bases). The CDR3 runs to 15 residues. The V end was cut by 6 bases, the J end by 8 bases, with 21 bases between. Germline loops: CDR1 LNHDA, CDR2 SQIVND (reference sequence). This CDR3 reads CASSRTGSRSGTQYF. The CDR3 DNA reads as TGTGCCAGTAGCAGAACAGGGTCCCGGTCAGGTACGCAGTATTTT.

In nucleotides, the CDR3 is TGTGCCAGCAGCGCCGACAGGGGGTCCTACGAGCAGTACTTC. Translating it yields CASSADRGSYEQYF. This chain links TRBV9 with TRBJ2-7; TRBD1 agrees at 9 bases. The V gene end was trimmed by 3 bases and the J gene end by 1 base; junction bases not matched to a gene: 2. CDR1 and CDR2 (germline): SGDLS, YYNGEE. The CDR3 extends over 14 amino acids.

The chain recombines TRBV7-2 with TRBJ1-2, with D perhaps TRBD1 (5 bases). CDR1 is SGHTA, CDR2 FQGNSA, per germline. Between the trimmed V and J ends, which lost 6 bases and 4 bases, there was a span of 18 bases. This CDR3 is 15 amino acids long. CDR3 sequence: CASSEAGGSGYGYTF. The DNA of the CDR3 is TGTGCCAGCAGTGAAGCGGGGGGTTCGGGCTATGGCTACACCTTC.

This clone has just one count. CDR3 sequence (DNA): TGTGCCAGCAGTGAAGAGCCAGGGGGTCTCTACAATGAGCAGTTCTTC. Encoded protein: CASSEEPGGLYNEQFF. V is TRBV6-1 and J is TRBJ2-1; 7 bases line up with TRBD1. This CDR3 has 16 residues. The trim removed 1 base at V and 3 bases at J, leaving 6 bases unmatched. The V gene's germline CDR1 is MNHNS and CDR2 SASEGT.

This clone was picked up a small number of times. The chain recombines TRBV2 with TRBJ2-4; D perhaps matches TRBD2 (7 bases). With 1 base removed from V and 7 bases from J, the gap between germline ends came to 23 bases. This CDR3 has 18 amino acids. Germline assignment: CDR1 SNHLY and CDR2 FYNNEI. This chain's CDR3 is CASSEGWAGASFGNIQYF. CDR3 sequence (DNA): TGTGCCAGCAGTGAAGGTTGGGCGGGGGCTTCCTTCGGGAACATTCAGTACTTC.

The chain uses TRBV6-1 and TRBJ2-1; possibly TRBD2 for D (5 bases). Between the trimmed V and J ends, which lost 5 bases and 4 bases, there was a span of 6 bases. The CDR3 loop spans 12 amino acids. The germline V gene has CDR1 MNHNS and CDR2 SASEGT. CDR3 coding DNA: TGTGCCAGCAGTCCGGGATACAATGAGCAGTTCTTC. It encodes CASSPGYNEQFF.

This clone has a single count. The V call is TRBV6-5, the J call TRBJ2-1, with TRBD1 matching over 7 bases. This CDR3 region has 12 residues. The V and J ends lost 6 bases and 10 bases, in that order; junction bases with no gene match: 6. The germline gives CDR1 MNHEY, CDR2 SVGAGI. CDR3 bases: TGTGCCAGCAGCTATTCGGGACAGGAGCAGTTCTTC. This encodes CASSYSGQEQFF.

This chain joins TRBV15 and TRBJ2-1, with D possibly matching TRBD2 (5 bases). The germline V gene encodes CDR1 LNHNV and CDR2 YYDKDF (reference sequence). The CDR3 length is 18 residues. Trimming took 0 bases from V and 1 from J, leaving 16 bases between them. The CDR3 region is CATSRDWRGWDSYNEQFF. CDR3 DNA sequence: TGTGCCACCAGCAGAGATTGGCGAGGGTGGGATTCCTACAATGAGCAGTTCTTC.

V is TRBV4-3 and J is TRBJ2-7; TRBD2 matches at 14 bases. V gave up 1 base and J gave up 1 base; unmatched junction bases: 6. The CDR3 is made up of 18 amino acids. Germline lookup yields CDR1 LGHNA and CDR2 YSLEER. CDR3 region: CASSQVVGTSGSSYEQYF. The CDR3 nucleotides read TGCGCCAGCAGCCAAGTTGTTGGGACTAGCGGGAGTTCCTACGAGCAGTACTTC.

The chain carries TRBV6-5 and TRBJ1-5, with 9 bases identical to TRBD1. Trimming removed 6 bases from V and 5 bases from J; junction bases left unmatched: 5. The CDR3 totals 14 residues. The germline V gene encodes CDR1 MNHEY and CDR2 SVGAGI. Written as DNA, the CDR3 is TGTGCCAGCAGCTTGGACAGGGGTGATCAGCCCCAGCATTTT. It yields the protein CASSLDRGDQPQHF.

The chain uses TRBV5-6 and TRBJ2-5; the D gene is possibly TRBD2 (5 bases). Germline CDR1 SGHDT, CDR2 YYEEEE. The ends were cut back, 1 base at V and 3 bases at J, with 10 bases in the middle. This CDR3 is 14 amino acids long. Here the CDR3 reads CASSLRTREETQYF. DNA for the CDR3: TGTGCCAGCAGCTTGAGGACTCGAGAAGAGACCCAGTACTTC.